Presented here are 8 T cell receptor beta chains from one specimen sequenced in a study of T cell responses to AZD1222 COVID-19 vaccine (dated by TCRdb to about 2021). Sample time point, as interpreted from the label and publication: baseline before first vaccination. Receptors were amplified or captured by the immunoSEQ multiplex PCR assay. Sourced from immuneACCESS, this table was stored by TCRdb with only in-frame sequences that have V and J called. A share of the clones is absent; for the studies checked, an unresolved V gene accounts for under half, and the remainder has no known explanation. The sample table contains approximately 190,000 clones; only one count was recorded for over 80% of them. The ten largest clones represent roughly 1.4% of the sample. Sample: peripheral blood, taken on day 0 of AZD1222 vaccination. These receptors all stem from an adult in good health.

The rearrangement uses TRBV5-4 and TRBJ1-1; D remains ambiguous. CDR1 is SGHNT and CDR2 is YYREEE in the germline V gene (reference sequence). Between the trimmed V and J ends, which lost 0 bases and 3 bases, there was a span of 3 bases. The CDR3 has 12 residues. CDR3 amino acids: CASSLGHTEAFF. The CDR3 DNA is TGTGCCAGCAGCTTGGGACACACTGAAGCTTTCTTT.

This chain joins TRBV2 and TRBJ1-2; tentatively, D is TRBD1 (5 bases). Germline-derived CDR1 and CDR2 are SNHLY and FYNNEI. CDR3 size: 14 residues. The ends were cut back, 3 bases at V and 14 bases at J, with 22 bases in the middle. CDR3 DNA: TGTGCCAGCAGTGACCCCCGGGACCCAGGATTGGGGACCTTC. This sequence encodes CASSDPRDPGLGTF. The variable domain in full, with the rest retrieved from reference TRBV2 and TRBJ1-2, is EPEVTQTPSHQVTQMGQEVILRCVPISNHLYFYWYRQILGQKVEFLVSFYNNEISEKSEIFDDQFSVERPDGSNFTLKIRSTKLEDSAMYFCASSDPRDPGLGTFGSGTRLTVV.

The chain couples TRBV7-8 to TRBJ1-1, with 7 bases aligning to TRBD1. There are 14 residues in the CDR3. Germline loops: CDR1 SGHVS, CDR2 FQNEAQ. J was trimmed by 4 bases and V by 3 bases; bases with no gene match: 5. The DNA of the CDR3 is TGTGCCAGCAGCTTGGAACAGGGGATCACTGAAGCTTTCTTT. It codes for CASSLEQGITEAFF.

V usage is TRBV7-9 and J usage is TRBJ1-2; tentatively, D is TRBD1 (6 bases). There are 16 residues in the CDR3. The V gene's germline CDR1 is SEHNR and CDR2 FQNEAQ (reference sequence). Trimming took off 5 bases at V and 2 bases at J, with 18 bases between the two ends. In DNA form, the CDR3 reads TGTGCCAGCAGCAACACCGACAGGCATTCGAACTATGGCTACACCTTC. Protein: CASSNTDRHSNYGYTF.

V gene TRBV6-6 combines with J gene TRBJ1-2; D is perhaps TRBD1 (5 bases). Germline CDR1 and CDR2: MNHNY and SVGAGI (reference sequence). The CDR3 runs 16 residues. V gave up 0 bases and J gave up 2 bases, with 13 bases separating them. CDR3 bases: TGTGCCAGCAGTTACTCGGAGGGGTACCAAAACTATGGCTACACCTTC. Protein product: CASSYSEGYQNYGYTF.

The chain links TRBV12-3 or TRBV12-4 to TRBJ1-1; D not resolved. The V and J ends lost 7 bases and 6 bases respectively, with 15 bases between them. This CDR3 is 13 amino acids long. The CDR3 protein is CASIGGQLSEAFF. The CDR3 bases are TGTGCCAGCATTGGTGGGCAGTTGTCTGAAGCTTTCTTT.

The chain recombines TRBV28 with TRBJ1-6; unclear D gene. Germline lookup yields CDR1 MDHEN and CDR2 SYDVKM. The CDR3 has 17 residues. V dropped 4 bases and J dropped 9 bases, with 22 bases sitting between them. The CDR3 DNA follows: TGTGCCAGCAGTTCCCCAAGGAGGCTTGGTCCCTCTTCACCCCTCCACTTT. Its protein product is CASSSPRRLGPSSPLHF.

The chain employs TRBV19 and TRBJ1-2; D unclear. The CDR3 consists of 16 residues. Trimming cost V 6 bases and J 0 bases, with 17 bases left between them. Looked up from germline, CDR1 is LNHDA and CDR2 is SQIVND (reference sequence). CDR3 loop: CASRRDTGRANYGYTF. CDR3 DNA sequence: TGTGCCAGTAGACGAGATACCGGGAGGGCTAACTATGGCTACACCTTC.